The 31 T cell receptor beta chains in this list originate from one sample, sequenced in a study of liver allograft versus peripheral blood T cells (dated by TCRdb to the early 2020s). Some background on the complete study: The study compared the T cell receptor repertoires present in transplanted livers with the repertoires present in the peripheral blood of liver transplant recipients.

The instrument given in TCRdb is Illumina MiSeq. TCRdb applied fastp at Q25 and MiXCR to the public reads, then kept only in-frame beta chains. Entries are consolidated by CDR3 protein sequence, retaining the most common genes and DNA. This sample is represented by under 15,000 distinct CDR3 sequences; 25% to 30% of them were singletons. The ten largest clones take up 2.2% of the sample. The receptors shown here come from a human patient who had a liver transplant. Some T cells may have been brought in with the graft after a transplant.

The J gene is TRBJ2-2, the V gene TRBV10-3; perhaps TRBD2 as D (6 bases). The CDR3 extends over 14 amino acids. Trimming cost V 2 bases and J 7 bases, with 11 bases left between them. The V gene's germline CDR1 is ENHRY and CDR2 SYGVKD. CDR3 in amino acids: CAISEPGLLGELFF. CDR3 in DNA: TGTGCCATCAGTGAGCCGGGACTCCTCGGGGAGCTGTTTTTT.

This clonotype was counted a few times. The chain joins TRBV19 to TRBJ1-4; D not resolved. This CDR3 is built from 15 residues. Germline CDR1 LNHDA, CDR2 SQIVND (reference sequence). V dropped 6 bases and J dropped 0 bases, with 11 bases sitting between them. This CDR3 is CASRPRPATNEKLFF. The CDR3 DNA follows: TGTGCCAGTAGGCCACGGCCCGCAACTAATGAAAAACTGTTTTTT. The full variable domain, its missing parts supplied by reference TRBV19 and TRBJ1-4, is DGGITQSPKYLFRKEGQNVTLSCEQNLNHDAMYWYRQDPGQGLRLIYYSQIVNDFQKGDIAEGYSVSREKKESFPLTVTSAQKNPTAFYLCASRPRPATNEKLFFGSGTQLSVL.

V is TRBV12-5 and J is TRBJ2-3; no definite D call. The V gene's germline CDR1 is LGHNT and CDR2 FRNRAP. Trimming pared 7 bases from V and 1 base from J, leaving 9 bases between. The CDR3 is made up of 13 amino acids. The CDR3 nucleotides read TGTGCTAGTGCGAGATCCGGCACAGATACGCAGTATTTT. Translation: CASARSGTDTQYF. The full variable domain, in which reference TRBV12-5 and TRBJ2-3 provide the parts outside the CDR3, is DARVTQTPRHKVTEMGQEVTMRCQPILGHNTVFWYRQTMMQGLELLAYFRNRAPLDDSGMPKDRFSAEMPDATLATLKIQPSEPRDSAVYFCASARSGTDTQYFGPGTRLTVL.

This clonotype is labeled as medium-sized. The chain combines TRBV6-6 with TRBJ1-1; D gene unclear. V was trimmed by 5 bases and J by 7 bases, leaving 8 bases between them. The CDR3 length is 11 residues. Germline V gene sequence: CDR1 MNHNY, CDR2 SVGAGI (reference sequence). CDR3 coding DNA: TGTGCCAGCAGTCCAACAGTTGAAGCTTTCTTT. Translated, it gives CASSPTVEAFF.

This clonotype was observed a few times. The CDR3 loop reads CASSFLQGNYGYTF. CDR3 DNA: TGTGCCAGCTCATTTCTACAGGGGAACTATGGCTACACCTTC. This rearrangement joins TRBV18 to TRBJ1-2; 7 nucleotides agree with TRBD1. Germline loops: CDR1 KGHSH, CDR2 LQKENI. This CDR3 spans 14 amino acids. The V gene end was trimmed by 5 bases and the J gene end by 2 bases; junction bases not matched to a gene: 5.

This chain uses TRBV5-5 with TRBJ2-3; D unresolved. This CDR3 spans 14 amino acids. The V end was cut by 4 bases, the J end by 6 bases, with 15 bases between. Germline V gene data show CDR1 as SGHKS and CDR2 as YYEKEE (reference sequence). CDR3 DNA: TGTGCCAGCAGCCCCACCTGGCCCCGGGATACGCAGTATTTT. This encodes CASSPTWPRDTQYF.

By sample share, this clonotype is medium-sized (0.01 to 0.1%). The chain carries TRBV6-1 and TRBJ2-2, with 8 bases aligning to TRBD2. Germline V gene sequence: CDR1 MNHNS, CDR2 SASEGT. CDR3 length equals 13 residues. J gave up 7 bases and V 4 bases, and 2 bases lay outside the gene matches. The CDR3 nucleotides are TGTGCCAGCAGTGGGACTAGCATCGGGGAGCTGTTTTTT. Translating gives CASSGTSIGELFF.

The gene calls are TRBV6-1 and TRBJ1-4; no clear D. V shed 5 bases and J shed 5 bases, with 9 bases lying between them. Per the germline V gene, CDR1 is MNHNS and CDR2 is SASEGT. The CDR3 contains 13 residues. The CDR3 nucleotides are TGTGCCAGCAGTCCGAACCAGAATGAAAAACTGTTTTTT. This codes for CASSPNQNEKLFF.

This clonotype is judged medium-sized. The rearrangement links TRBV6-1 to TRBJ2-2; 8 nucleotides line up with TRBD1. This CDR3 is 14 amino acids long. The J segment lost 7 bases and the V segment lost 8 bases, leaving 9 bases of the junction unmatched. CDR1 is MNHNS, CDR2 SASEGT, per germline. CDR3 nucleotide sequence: TGTGCCAGCCGGAGGACAGGGTTAGGCGGGGAGCTGTTTTTT. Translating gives CASRRTGLGGELFF.

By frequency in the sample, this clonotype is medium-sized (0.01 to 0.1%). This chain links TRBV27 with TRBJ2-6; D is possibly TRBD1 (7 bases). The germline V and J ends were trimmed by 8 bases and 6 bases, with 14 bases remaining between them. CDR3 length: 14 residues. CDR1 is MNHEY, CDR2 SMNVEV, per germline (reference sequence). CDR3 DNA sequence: TGTGCCAGCGGCGGGACAGTTCAGGCCAACGTCCTGACTTTC. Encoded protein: CASGGTVQANVLTF.

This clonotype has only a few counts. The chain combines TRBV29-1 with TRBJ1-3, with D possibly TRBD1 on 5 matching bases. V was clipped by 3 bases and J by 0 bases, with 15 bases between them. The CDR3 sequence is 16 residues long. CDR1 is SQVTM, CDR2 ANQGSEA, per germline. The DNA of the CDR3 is TGCAGCGTTGAGGGATACGGGGACCACTCTGGAAACACCATATATTTT. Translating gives CSVEGYGDHSGNTIYF.

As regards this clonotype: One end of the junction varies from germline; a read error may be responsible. The CDR3: CASSRSSRAAEQYF. The CDR3 DNA reads TGCGCCAGCAGCCGTAGTTCCCGTGCCGCCGAGCAGTACTTC. This chain links TRBV10-3 with TRBJ2-7; D remains ambiguous. The CDR3 contains 14 residues. Germline V CDR1 and CDR2: ENHRY, SYGVKD.

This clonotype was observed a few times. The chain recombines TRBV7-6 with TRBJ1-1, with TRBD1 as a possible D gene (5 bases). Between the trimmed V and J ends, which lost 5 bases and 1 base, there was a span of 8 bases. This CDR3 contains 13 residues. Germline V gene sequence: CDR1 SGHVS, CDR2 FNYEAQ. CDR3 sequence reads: CASSVQGNTEAFF. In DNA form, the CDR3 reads TGTGCCAGCAGCGTTCAGGGGAACACTGAAGCTTTCTTT.

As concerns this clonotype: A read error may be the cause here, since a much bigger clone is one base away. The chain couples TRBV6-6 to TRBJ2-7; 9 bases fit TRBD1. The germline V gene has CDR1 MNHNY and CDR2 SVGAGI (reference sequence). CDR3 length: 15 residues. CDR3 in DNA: TGTACCAGCAGACCTCCGGGACAGGGAGTCTACGAGCAGTACTTC. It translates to CTSRPPGQGVYEQYF.

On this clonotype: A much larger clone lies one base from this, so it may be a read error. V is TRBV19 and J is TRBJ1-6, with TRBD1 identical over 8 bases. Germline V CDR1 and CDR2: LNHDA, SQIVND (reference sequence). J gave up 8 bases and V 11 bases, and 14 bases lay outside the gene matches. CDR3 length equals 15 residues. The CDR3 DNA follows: TGTGCCTCCCGAGGGCGGACAGGGACTGATTCACCCCTCCACTTT. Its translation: CASRGRTGTDSPLHF.

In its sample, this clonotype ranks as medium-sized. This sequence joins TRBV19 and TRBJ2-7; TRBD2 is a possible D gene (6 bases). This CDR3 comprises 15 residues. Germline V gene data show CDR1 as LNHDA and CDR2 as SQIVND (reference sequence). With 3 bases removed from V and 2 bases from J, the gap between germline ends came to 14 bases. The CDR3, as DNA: TGTGCCAGTAGTATTCTAGGCGGGGAAACCTACGAGCAGTACTTC. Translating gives CASSILGGETYEQYF.

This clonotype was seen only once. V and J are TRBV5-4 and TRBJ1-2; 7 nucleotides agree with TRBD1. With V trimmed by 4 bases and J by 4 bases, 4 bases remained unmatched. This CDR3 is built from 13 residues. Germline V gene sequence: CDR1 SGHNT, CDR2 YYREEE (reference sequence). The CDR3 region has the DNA TGTGCCAGCAGCCTGACAGGGACCTATGGCTACACCTTC. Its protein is CASSLTGTYGYTF.

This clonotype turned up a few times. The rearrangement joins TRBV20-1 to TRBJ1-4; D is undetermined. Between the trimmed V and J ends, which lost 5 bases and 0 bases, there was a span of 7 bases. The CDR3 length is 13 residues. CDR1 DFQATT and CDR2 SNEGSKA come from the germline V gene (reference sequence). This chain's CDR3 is CSALKATNEKLFF. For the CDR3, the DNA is TGCAGTGCTTTGAAAGCAACTAATGAAAAACTGTTTTTT.

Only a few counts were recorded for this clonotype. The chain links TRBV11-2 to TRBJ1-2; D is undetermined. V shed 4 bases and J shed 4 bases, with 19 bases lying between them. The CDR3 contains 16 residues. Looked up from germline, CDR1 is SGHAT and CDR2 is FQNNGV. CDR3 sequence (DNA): TGTGCCAGCAGCTCCGATAGAGACTCACGGAGCTATGGCTACACCTTC. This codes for CASSSDRDSRSYGYTF. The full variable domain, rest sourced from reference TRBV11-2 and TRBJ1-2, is EAGVAQSPRYKIIEKRQSVAFWCNPISGHATLYWYQQILGQGPKLLIQFQNNGVVDDSQLPKDRFSAERLKGVDSTLKIQPAKLEDSAVYLCASSSDRDSRSYGYTFGSGTRLTVV.

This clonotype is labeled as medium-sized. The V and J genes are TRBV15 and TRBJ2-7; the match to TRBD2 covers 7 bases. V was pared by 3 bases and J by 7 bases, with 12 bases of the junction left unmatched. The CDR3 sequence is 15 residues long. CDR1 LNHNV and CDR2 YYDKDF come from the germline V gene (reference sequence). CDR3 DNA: TGTGCCACCAGCAGGCCCGCGGGAGCGGGTAGGGAGCAGTACTTC. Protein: CATSRPAGAGREQYF.

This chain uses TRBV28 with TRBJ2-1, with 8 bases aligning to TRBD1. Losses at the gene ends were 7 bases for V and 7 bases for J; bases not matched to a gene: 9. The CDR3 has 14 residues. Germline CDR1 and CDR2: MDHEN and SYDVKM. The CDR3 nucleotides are TGTGCCAGCATAAGACAGGGGTTGGTGAATGAGCAGTTCTTC. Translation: CASIRQGLVNEQFF. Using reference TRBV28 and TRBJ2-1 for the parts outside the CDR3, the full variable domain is DVKVTQSSRYLVKRTGEKVFLECVQDMDHENMFWYRQDPGLGLRLIYFSYDVKMKEKGDIPEGYSVSREKKERFSLILESASTNQTSMYLCASIRQGLVNEQFFGPGTRLTVL.

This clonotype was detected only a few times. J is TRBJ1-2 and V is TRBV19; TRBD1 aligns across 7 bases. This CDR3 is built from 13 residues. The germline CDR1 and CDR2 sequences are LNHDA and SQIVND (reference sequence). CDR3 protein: CAITGAPSGGYTF. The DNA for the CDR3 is TGTGCGATAACAGGGGCCCCCTCCGGCGGCTACACCTTC.

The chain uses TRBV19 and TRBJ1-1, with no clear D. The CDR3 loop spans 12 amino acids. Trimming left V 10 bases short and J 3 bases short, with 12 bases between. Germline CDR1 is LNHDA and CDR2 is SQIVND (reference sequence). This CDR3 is CATLSPYTEAFF. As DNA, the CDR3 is TGTGCCACTCTATCCCCTTACACTGAAGCTTTCTTT.

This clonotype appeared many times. The CDR3 DNA is TGTGCCATCAGTGAGTCGACGGGGGACAGTCTTGGCCTGAATAGCTACACCTTC. This encodes CAISESTGDSLGLNSYTF. The genes are TRBV10-3 and TRBJ1-2, with 7 bases that match TRBD1. Per the germline V gene, CDR1 is ENHRY and CDR2 is SYGVKD. CDR3 length: 18 residues. Trimming cost V 0 bases and J 9 bases; bases outside gene matches: 19.

CDR3 nucleotide sequence: TGCAGTGCTAGAGATGTGGGGGGGCCAACCGGGGAGCTGTTTTTT. This translates into CSARDVGGPTGELFF. This chain uses TRBV20-1 with TRBJ2-2; D possibly corresponds to TRBD2 (7 bases). Trimming removed 0 bases at V and 5 bases at J, with 13 bases between. Germline V CDR1 and CDR2: DFQATT, SNEGSKA (reference sequence). The CDR3 sequence is 15 residues long.

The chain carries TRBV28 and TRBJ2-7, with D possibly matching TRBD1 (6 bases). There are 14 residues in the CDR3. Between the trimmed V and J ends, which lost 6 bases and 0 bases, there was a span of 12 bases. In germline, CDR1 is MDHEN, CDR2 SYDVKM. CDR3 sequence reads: CASRSQGSSYEQYF. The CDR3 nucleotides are TGTGCCAGCAGATCCCAGGGGAGCTCCTACGAGCAGTACTTC.

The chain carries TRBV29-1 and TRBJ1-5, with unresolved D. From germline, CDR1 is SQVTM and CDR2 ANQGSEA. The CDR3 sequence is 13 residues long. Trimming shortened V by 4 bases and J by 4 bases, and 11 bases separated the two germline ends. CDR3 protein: CSVVWQPNQPQHF. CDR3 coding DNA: TGCAGCGTTGTTTGGCAGCCTAATCAGCCCCAGCATTTT.

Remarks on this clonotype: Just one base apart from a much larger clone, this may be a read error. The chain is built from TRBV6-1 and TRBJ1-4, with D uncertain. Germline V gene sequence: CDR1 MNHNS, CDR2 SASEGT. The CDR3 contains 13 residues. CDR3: CVSQILANEKLFF. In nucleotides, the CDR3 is TGTGTCAGCCAGATACTTGCTAATGAAAAACTGTTTTTT.

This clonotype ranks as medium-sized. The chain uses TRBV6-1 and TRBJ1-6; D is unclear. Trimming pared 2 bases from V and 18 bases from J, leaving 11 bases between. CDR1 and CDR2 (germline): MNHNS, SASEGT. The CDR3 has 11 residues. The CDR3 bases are TGTGCCAGCAGTGAAAGTGGTTATGACCACTTT. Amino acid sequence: CASSESGYDHF.

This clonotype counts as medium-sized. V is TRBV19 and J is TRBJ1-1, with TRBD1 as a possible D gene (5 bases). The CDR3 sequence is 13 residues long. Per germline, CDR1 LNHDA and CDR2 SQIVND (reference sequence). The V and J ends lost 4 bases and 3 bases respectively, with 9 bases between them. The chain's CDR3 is CASSRDRDTEAFF. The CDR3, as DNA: TGTGCCAGTAGTAGGGACCGGGACACTGAAGCTTTCTTT.

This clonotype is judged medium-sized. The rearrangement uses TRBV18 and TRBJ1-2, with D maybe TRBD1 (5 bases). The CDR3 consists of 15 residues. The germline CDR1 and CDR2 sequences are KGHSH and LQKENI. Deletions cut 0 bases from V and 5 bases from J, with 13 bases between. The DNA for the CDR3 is TGTGCCAGCTCACCACCGGACCAGGGTAGATATGGCTACACCTTC. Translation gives CASSPPDQGRYGYTF.